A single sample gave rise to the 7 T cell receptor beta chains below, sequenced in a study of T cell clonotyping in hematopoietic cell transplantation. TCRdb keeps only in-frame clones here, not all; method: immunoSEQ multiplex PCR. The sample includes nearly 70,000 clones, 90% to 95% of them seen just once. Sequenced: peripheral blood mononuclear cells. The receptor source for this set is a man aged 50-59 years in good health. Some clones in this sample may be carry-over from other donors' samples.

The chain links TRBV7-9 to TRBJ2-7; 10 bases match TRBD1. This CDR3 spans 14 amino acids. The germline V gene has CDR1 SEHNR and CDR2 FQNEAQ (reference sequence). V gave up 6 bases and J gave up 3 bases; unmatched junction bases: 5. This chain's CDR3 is CASRSGTGDYEQYF. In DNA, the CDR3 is TGTGCCAGCAGATCCGGGACAGGGGACTACGAGCAGTACTTC.

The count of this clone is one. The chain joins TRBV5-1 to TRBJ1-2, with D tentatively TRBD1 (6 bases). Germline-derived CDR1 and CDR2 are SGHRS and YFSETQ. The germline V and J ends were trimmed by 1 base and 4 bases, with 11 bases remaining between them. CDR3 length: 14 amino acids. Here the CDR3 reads CASSLNRESYGYTF. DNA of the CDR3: TGCGCCAGCAGCTTGAACAGGGAGAGCTATGGCTACACCTTC.

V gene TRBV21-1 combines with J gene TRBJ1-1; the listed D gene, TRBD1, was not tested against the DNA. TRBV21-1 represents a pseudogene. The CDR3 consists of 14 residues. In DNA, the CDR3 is TGTGCCAGCAGCTCCAGACAGATTAACACTGAAGCTTTCTTT. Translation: CASSSRQINTEAFF.

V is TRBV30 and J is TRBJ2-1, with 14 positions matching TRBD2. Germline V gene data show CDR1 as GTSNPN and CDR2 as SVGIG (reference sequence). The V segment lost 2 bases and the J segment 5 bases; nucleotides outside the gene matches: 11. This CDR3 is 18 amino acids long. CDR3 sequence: CAWSRRGGTSGGNNEQFF. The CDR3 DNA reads TGTGCCTGGAGTCGAAGGGGGGGGACTAGCGGGGGAAACAATGAGCAGTTCTTC. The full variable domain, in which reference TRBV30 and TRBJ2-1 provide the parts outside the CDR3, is SQTIHQWPATLVQPVGSPLSLECTVEGTSNPNLYWYRQAAGRGLQLLFYSVGIGQISSEVPQNLSASRPQDRQFILSSKKLLLSDSGFYLCAWSRRGGTSGGNNEQFFGPGTRLTVL.

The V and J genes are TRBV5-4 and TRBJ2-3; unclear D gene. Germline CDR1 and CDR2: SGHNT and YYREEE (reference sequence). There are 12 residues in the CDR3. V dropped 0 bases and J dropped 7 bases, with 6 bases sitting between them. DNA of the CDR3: TGTGCCAGCAGCTTGGAAGCTAATACGCAGTATTTT. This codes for CASSLEANTQYF.

CDR3 DNA: TGTGCCAGCAGCCCACCACCAGGGACGCGCGAGCAGTACTTC. Protein: CASSPPPGTREQYF. V is TRBV9 and J is TRBJ2-7; D could derive from TRBD1 or TRBD2 (5 bases each). Germline lookup yields CDR1 SGDLS and CDR2 YYNGEE. V was pared by 4 bases and J by 6 bases, with 17 bases between. The CDR3 sequence is 14 residues long. Supplemented by reference TRBV9 and TRBJ2-7, the full variable domain reads DSGVTQTPKHLITATGQRVTLRCSPRSGDLSVYWYQQSLDQGLQFLIQYYNGEERAKGNILERFSAQQFPDLHSELNLSSLELGDSALYFCASSPPPGTREQYFGPGTRLTVT.

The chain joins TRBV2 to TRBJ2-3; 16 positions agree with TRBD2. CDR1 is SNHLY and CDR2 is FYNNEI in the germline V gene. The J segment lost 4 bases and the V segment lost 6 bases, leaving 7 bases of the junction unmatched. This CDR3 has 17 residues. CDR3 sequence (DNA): TGTGCCAGCAGGCAAGGGACTAGCGGGAGGGCCTCAGATACGCAGTATTTT. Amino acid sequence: CASRQGTSGRASDTQYF.